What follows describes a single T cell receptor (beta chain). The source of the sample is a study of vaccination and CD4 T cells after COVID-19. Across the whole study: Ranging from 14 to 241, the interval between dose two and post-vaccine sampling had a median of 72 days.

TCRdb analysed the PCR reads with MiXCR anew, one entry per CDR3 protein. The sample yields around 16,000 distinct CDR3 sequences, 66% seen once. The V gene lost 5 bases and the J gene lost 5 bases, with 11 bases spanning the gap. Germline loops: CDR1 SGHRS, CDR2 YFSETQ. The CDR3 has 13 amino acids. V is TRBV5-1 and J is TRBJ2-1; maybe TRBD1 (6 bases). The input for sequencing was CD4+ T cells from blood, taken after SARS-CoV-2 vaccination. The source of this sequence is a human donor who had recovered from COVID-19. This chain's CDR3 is CASRETGNNEQFF. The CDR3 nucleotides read TGCGCCAGCAGAGAAACAGGGAACAATGAGCAGTTCTTC.